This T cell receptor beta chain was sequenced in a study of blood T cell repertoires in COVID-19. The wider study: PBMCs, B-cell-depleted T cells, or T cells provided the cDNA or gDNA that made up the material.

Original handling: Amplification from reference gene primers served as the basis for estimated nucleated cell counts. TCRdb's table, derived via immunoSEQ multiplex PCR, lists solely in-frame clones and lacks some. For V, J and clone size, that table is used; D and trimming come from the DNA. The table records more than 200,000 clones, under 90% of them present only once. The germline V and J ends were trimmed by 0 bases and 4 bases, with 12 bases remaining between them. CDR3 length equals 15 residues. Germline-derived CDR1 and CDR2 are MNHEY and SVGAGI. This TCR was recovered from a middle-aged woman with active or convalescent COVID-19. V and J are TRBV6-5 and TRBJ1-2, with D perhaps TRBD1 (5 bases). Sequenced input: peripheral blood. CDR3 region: CASSYSGGGTYGYTF. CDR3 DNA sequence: TGTGCCAGCAGTTACTCCGGGGGAGGGACCTATGGCTACACCTTC.